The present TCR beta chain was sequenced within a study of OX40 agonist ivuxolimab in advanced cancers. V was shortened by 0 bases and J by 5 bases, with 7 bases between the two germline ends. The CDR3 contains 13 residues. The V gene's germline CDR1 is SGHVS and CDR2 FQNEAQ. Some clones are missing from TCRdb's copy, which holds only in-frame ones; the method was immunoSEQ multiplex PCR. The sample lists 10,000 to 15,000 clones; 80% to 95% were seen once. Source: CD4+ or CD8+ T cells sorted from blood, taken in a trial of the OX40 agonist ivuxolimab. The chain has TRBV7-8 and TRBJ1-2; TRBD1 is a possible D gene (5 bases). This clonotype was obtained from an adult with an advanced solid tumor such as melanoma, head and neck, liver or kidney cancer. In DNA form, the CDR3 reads TGTGCCAGCAGCTTAGCAGGGGAGTATGGCTACACCTTC. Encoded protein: CASSLAGEYGYTF.